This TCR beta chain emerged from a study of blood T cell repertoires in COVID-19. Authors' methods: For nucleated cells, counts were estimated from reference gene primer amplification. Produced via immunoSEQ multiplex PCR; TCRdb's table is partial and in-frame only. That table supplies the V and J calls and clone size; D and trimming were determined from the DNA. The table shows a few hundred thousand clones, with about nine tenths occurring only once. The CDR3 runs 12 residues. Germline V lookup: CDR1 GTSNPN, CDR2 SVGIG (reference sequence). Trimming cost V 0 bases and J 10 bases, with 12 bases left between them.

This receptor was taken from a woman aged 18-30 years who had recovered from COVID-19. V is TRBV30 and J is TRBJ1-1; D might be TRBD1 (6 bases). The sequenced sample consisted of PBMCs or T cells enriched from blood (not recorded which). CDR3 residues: CAWSVSGAGAFF. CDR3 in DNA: TGTGCCTGGAGTGTTTCAGGGGCAGGAGCTTTCTTT.